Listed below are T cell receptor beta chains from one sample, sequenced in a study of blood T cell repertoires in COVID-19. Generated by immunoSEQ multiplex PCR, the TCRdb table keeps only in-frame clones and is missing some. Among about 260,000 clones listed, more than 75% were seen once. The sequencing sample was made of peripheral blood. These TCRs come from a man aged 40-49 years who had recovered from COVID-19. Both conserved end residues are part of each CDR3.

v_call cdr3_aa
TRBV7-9 CASSPRGESEKLFF
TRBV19 CATGGTFQNYGYTF
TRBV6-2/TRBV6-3 CASSRGGDTDTQYF
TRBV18 CASSPAGGSYEQYF
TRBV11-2 CASSVVGTGHYEQYF
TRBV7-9 CASSLRTDYGYTF
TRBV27 CASSFRPGQGSSGNTIYF
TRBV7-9 CASSMIGLAQETQYF
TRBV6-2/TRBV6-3 CASSFKDRDEQFF
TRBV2 CASSRENTGELFF
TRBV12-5 CASGLVVRPTGGPRFF
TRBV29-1 CSATGQGGNQPQHF
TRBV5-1 CASSFDTGSNYGYTF
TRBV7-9 CASSRLGLAAVWDTQYF
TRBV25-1 CASSAALAGGGNEQFF
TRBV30 CAWSVGQGPQETQYF
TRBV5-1 CASSLGTSGVVEQFF
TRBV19 CASSTPLGGMVAGSTDTQYF
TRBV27 CASSLVGVRNEQFF
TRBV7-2 CASRRGQGVQETQYF
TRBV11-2 CASSLVVGAWIQTQYF
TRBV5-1 CASSLVGGSYEQYF
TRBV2 CASSTGTGGTEAFF
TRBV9 CASSVTTGGMNTEAFF
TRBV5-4 CASSWGTVGRSAGGYTF
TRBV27 CASIGRYEQYF
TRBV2 CASSEMGSNNEQFF
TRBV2 CASSKLAGVQDTQYF
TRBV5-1 CASSFDRTLNEQYF
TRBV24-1 CATSDGRPPDTQYF
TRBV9 CASSVAAQGEGYTF
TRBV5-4 CASSSTWSDTQYF
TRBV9 CASSPRGGELFF
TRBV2 CASSVPGLADYEQYF
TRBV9 CASSVRPGVTDTQYF
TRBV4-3 CASSQEASGSYYEQYF
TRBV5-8 CASSSGWDSTRDTQYF